This record concerns one TCR beta chain sequence. These data originate in a study of OX40 agonist ivuxolimab in advanced cancers. On the study more broadly: Patients' therapy was ivuxolimab, an antibody that acts as an agonist of OX40 (CD134). Patients got intravenous ivuxolimab at 0.01 to 10 mg/kg every 2 weeks. Three patients showed partial responses: one hepatocellular carcinoma and two cutaneous melanoma cases.

Some clones are missing from TCRdb's copy, which holds only in-frame ones; the method was immunoSEQ multiplex PCR. The sample holds about 59,000 clones, about 89% seen once. Trimming pared 5 bases from V and 6 bases from J, leaving 37 bases between. Looked up from germline, CDR1 is KGHSH and CDR2 is LQKENI. The CDR3 is 21 amino acids. The chain employs TRBV18 and TRBJ1-2, with D maybe TRBD1 (6 bases). The TCR originated in an adult with an advanced solid tumor such as melanoma, head and neck, liver or kidney cancer. Sequences were derived from CD4+ or CD8+ T cells sorted from blood, sampled in a trial of the OX40 agonist ivuxolimab. The CDR3 DNA is TGTGCCAGCTCATACACCCTCGAAGCGACGGGTTCGAGCGCAGGGGATAATGGCTACACCTTC. The encoded protein is CASSYTLEATGSSAGDNGYTF.